The rows below give T cell receptor beta chains drawn from one sample of a study of blood T cell repertoires in COVID-19. Clones were read by immunoSEQ multiplex PCR, and TCRdb kept only the in-frame ones, dropping some. Altogether 85,000 to 130,000 clones are present, 80% to 90% being singletons, with the ten largest covering less than 3%. The material sequenced was PBMCs or T cells enriched from blood (not recorded which). The receptor source for this set is a woman in her 50s who had recovered from COVID-19. Both conserved end residues are part of each CDR3. D genes are given only for firm matches. Some rows mark clone size as missing; the rest say once, few, many or name a class of expanded clone.

J,V,size,D,DNA,CDR3
TRBJ1-5,TRBV27,.,TRBD1,TGTGCCAGCAGTACCGAGGGACAGGGTAGCCAGCCCCAGCATTTT,CASSTEGQGSQPQHF
TRBJ1-4,TRBV12-3/TRBV12-4,.,.,TGTGCCAGCAGTTCCGGGCTGTTTTTT,CASSSGLFF
TRBJ2-7,TRBV30,.,TRBD2,TGTGCCTGGAGGGGGACTAGCGGGCGGCTCTACCGTCAAGCGCAGTACTTC,CAWRGTSGRLYRQAQYF
TRBJ2-2,TRBV9,.,TRBD1,TGTGCCAGCAGCCCCCGGGACAGGGGTGTCGGGGAGCTGTTTTTT,CASSPRDRGVGELFF
TRBJ2-7,TRBV19,.,TRBD2,TGTGCCAGTAGCGGGACTACTTCCTACGAGCAGTACTTC,CASSGTTSYEQYF
TRBJ2-1,TRBV5-5,.,TRBD1,TGTGCCAGCAGCTTGGGGACAGGGGCGTTTGAGCAGTTCTTC,CASSLGTGAFEQFF
TRBJ2-7,TRBV19,.,.,TGTGCCAGTAGTATAGTAAGCGGGACACACGGCGAGCAGTACTTC,CASSIVSGTHGEQYF
TRBJ1-6,TRBV7-9,.,TRBD1,TGTGCCAGCAGCCCGGACAGGGTTTCACCCCTCCACTTT,CASSPDRVSPLHF
TRBJ2-7,TRBV14,.,TRBD1,TGTGCCAGCAGTCTAGACAGGGTAATCGACGAGCAGTACTTC,CASSLDRVIDEQYF
TRBJ1-1,TRBV28,.,.,TGTGCCAGCAGTTCATTCAAGACTGGTGAAGCTTTCTTT,CASSSFKTGEAFF
TRBJ2-1,TRBV19,few,TRBD2,TGTGCCAGTAGTATCCAGCCGACTAGCGGACCAAACAATGAGCAGTTCTTC,CASSIQPTSGPNNEQFF
TRBJ2-5,TRBV9,.,TRBD1,TGTGCCAGCAGCGTAGACAGGGGCGAGACCCAGTACTTC,CASSVDRGETQYF
TRBJ1-5,TRBV2,.,.,TGTGCCAGCAGTGGTTCTCTCAATCAGCCCCAGCATTTT,CASSGSLNQPQHF
TRBJ1-1,TRBV6-5,.,.,TGTGCCAGCAGGGATTTTAAGTCAGGCACTGAAGCTTTCTTT,CASRDFKSGTEAFF
TRBJ2-5,TRBV2,.,.,TGTGCCAGCAGTGTTTCATGGCAGCAAGAGACCCAGTACTTC,CASSVSWQQETQYF
TRBJ2-7,TRBV3-1/TRBV3-2,once,.,TGTGCCAGCAGCCATATCGGCTCCTACGAGCAGTACTTC,CASSHIGSYEQYF
TRBJ1-2,TRBV5-4,.,TRBD1,TGTGCCAGCAGCCGTACGGGACAGGGAAGCGGCTACACCTTC,CASSRTGQGSGYTF
TRBJ2-7,TRBV7-6,.,TRBD2,TGTGCCAGCAGCCTTAACGCTAGCGGCCAGAGCTCCTACGAGCAGTACTTC,CASSLNASGQSSYEQYF
TRBJ1-1,TRBV2,.,TRBD1,TGTGCCGGGGGACAGGGGTTGAAGGACACTGAAGCTTTCTTT,CAGGQGLKDTEAFF
TRBJ2-3,TRBV18,.,TRBD1,TGTGCCAGCTCAACACGACAGGGGGCAGATACGCAGTATTTT,CASSTRQGADTQYF
TRBJ2-7,TRBV5-6,.,.,TGTGCCAGCAGCTTGGCAGGCAGGGGCTACGAGCAGTACTTC,CASSLAGRGYEQYF
TRBJ2-5,TRBV15,.,.,TGTGCCACCTCGGAGGGGCTGGAGGAGACCCAGTACTTC,CATSEGLEETQYF
TRBJ2-7,TRBV6-4,.,.,TGTGCCAGCAGTGACAGGTATTGGGGGCGCCAGGCGGGTCCCTACGAGCAGTACTTC,CASSDRYWGRQAGPYEQYF
TRBJ2-7,TRBV10-3,.,TRBD2,TGTGCCATCAGCAAGCGGGGGTCCTACGAGCAGTACTTC,CAISKRGSYEQYF
TRBJ1-5,TRBV19,.,TRBD1,TGTGCCAGTAGAACAGGGGTTCAGCCCCAGCATTTT,CASRTGVQPQHF
TRBJ1-5,TRBV27,.,.,TGTGCCAGCAGTCTGCCAACCGGGGGGGGGACGGGCAGGAAACAGCCCCAGCATTTT,CASSLPTGGGTGRKQPQHF
TRBJ1-1,TRBV30,.,TRBD1,TGTGCCTGGACGAAAAGGACAGGATGGACTGAAGCTTTCTTT,CAWTKRTGWTEAFF
TRBJ2-3,TRBV5-1,.,TRBD2,TGCGCCAGCAGCTCCGATACTAGCGAGAGCACAGATACGCAGTATTTT,CASSSDTSESTDTQYF
TRBJ2-1,TRBV12-3/TRBV12-4,.,.,TGTGCCAGCAGTTTCAACTCGGTCAATGAGCAGTTCTTC,CASSFNSVNEQFF
TRBJ1-2,TRBV6-5,once,TRBD1,TGTGCCAGCAGCGCGGGACAGGGGATTGGCTACACCTTC,CASSAGQGIGYTF
TRBJ2-7,TRBV19,.,TRBD2,TGTGCCAGTGGTCGGACTAGCGGGAGCTCCGAGCAGTACTTC,CASGRTSGSSEQYF
TRBJ2-1,TRBV4-1,few,TRBD2,TGCGCCAGCAGCCAAGGAACTAGCGGGAACAATGAGCAGTTCTTC,CASSQGTSGNNEQFF